Listed here are 25 T cell receptor beta chains from one sample, sequenced in a study of Ad26.COV2.S vaccination and SARS-CoV-2 variants. Here immunoSEQ multiplex PCR was the method, and the copy in TCRdb shows in-frame clones only, minus some. The data show about 480,000 clones, with around 88% seen just once and roughly 13% held by the top ten. Treatment specified: 19 received Ad26.COV2.S at low or high dose, single or two shots; a few received placebo; per-sample allocation not given. All samples were drawn on day 63, counting from the first vaccine or placebo injection. This specimen consisted of peripheral blood, obtained in a trial of Ad26.COV2.S vaccine versus placebo. The receptors shown here come from a person between 18 and 60 years old who received the Ad26.COV2.S COVID-19 vaccine or a placebo.

This chain links TRBV19 with TRBJ1-5, with no clear D. Between the trimmed V and J ends, which lost 3 bases and 3 bases, there was a span of 9 bases. Germline assignment: CDR1 LNHDA and CDR2 SQIVND (reference sequence). The CDR3 contains 14 residues. CDR3 loop: CASSISAPNQPQHF. The CDR3 bases are TGTGCCAGTAGTATCTCCGCGCCCAATCAGCCCCAGCATTTT.

V and J are TRBV19 and TRBJ2-7; D remains ambiguous. Trimming took off 5 bases at V and 0 bases at J, with 8 bases between the two ends. The CDR3 sequence is 13 residues long. CDR1 is LNHDA, CDR2 SQIVND, per germline (reference sequence). The chain's CDR3 is CASSSTLSYEQYF. In DNA, the CDR3 is TGTGCCAGTAGTTCGACACTCTCCTACGAGCAGTACTTC.

The chain combines TRBV20-1 with TRBJ1-1; the D gene is possibly TRBD1 (6 bases). Trimming shortened V by 3 bases and J by 1 base, and 15 bases separated the two germline ends. Germline V gene lookup returns CDR1 DFQATT and CDR2 SNEGSKA (reference sequence). CDR3 length equals 15 residues. This CDR3 is CSASPGERTNTEAFF. The DNA for the CDR3 is TGCAGTGCTAGTCCAGGGGAAAGGACGAACACTGAAGCTTTCTTT.

This rearrangement joins TRBV27 to TRBJ2-7, with D possibly being TRBD1 or TRBD2 (6 bases each). V lost 4 bases and J lost 4, with 23 bases in between. Germline V gene lookup returns CDR1 MNHEY and CDR2 SMNVEV (reference sequence). This CDR3 is built from 17 residues. CDR3 coding DNA: TGTGCCAGCAGTTCCACCCAGGGTCGGGGGCGCGTTTACGAGCAGTACTTC. As protein: CASSSTQGRGRVYEQYF.

The J gene is TRBJ2-1, the V gene TRBV12-3 or TRBV12-4; no clear D gene. CDR3 length: 13 amino acids. V shed 5 bases and J shed 4 bases, with 9 bases lying between them. The CDR3 spells CASSLSNYNEQFF. The CDR3, as DNA: TGTGCCAGCAGTCTATCTAATTACAATGAGCAGTTCTTC.

This rearrangement joins TRBV5-6 to TRBJ2-1, with D perhaps given as TRBD1 or TRBD2 (6 bases each). Trimming stripped 4 bases from V and 9 bases from J, with 17 bases between. This CDR3 is built from 14 residues. Germline V gives CDR1 SGHDT, CDR2 YYEEEE. CDR3 bases: TGTGCCAGCAGCCCGAGGGGGGTCCGGGTTGAGCAGTTCTTC. It encodes CASSPRGVRVEQFF.

This rearrangement joins TRBV18 to TRBJ1-2; 8 bases are shared with TRBD1. Germline trimming cut 5 bases from V and 8 bases from J; bases unmatched to any gene: 7. CDR3 length: 13 amino acids. CDR1 KGHSH and CDR2 LQKENI come from the germline V gene. The CDR3 sequence is CASSIQGAGGYTF. The CDR3 DNA reads TGTGCCAGCTCAATCCAGGGGGCGGGCGGCTACACCTTC.

The V gene is TRBV16, the J gene TRBJ1-4; a weak D match, TRBD1 (5 bases). Trimming removed 2 bases from V and 2 bases from J, with 12 bases in between. The CDR3 consists of 16 residues. CDR1 and CDR2 from the germline V gene are KGHSY and FQNENV. CDR3 DNA sequence: TGTGCCAGCAGCCAACCCCAGGGTGGGACTAATGAAAAACTGTTTTTT. Translation gives CASSQPQGGTNEKLFF.

Written as DNA, the CDR3 is TGTGCCAGCAGCCGTAGGGTGAACACCGGGGAGCTGTTTTTT. It yields the protein CASSRRVNTGELFF. The chain couples TRBV5-4 to TRBJ2-2; D gene uncertain. CDR3 size: 14 residues. Germline lookup yields CDR1 SGHNT and CDR2 YYREEE (reference sequence). Trimming removed 4 bases from V and 1 base from J, with 8 bases in between.

This CDR3 reads CASSQDGLRLAGNEQFF. In DNA form, the CDR3 reads TGTGCCAGCAGCCAAGATGGGTTAAGACTAGCGGGAAATGAGCAGTTCTTC. The chain employs TRBV3-1 (or the pseudogene TRBV3-2) and TRBJ2-1, with 11 positions matching TRBD2. Germline V gene data show CDR1 as LGHDT and CDR2 as YNNKEL (reference sequence). Trimming cost V 0 bases and J 7 bases; bases outside gene matches: 8. CDR3 length: 17 residues.

The chain combines TRBV9 with TRBJ1-2, with a weak D call TRBD1 (5 bases). Germline loops: CDR1 SGDLS, CDR2 YYNGEE. This CDR3 is built from 14 residues. The V gene lost 0 bases and the J gene lost 6 bases, with 12 bases spanning the gap. CDR3 in amino acids: CASSVGGSRDGYTF. CDR3 nucleotide sequence: TGTGCCAGCAGCGTAGGGGGGAGTAGGGATGGCTACACCTTC.

The chain employs TRBV6-5 and TRBJ2-7, with D unclear. The length of the CDR3 is 12 residues. Trimming took 8 bases from V and 2 from J, leaving 10 bases between them. The germline CDR1 and CDR2 sequences are MNHEY and SVGAGI. For the CDR3, the DNA is TGTGCCAGCGAGGCGCTCGCCTACGAGCAGTACTTC. Protein product: CASEALAYEQYF.

The chain uses TRBV30 and TRBJ1-6; no firm D call. Germline CDR1 GTSNPN, CDR2 SVGIG (reference sequence). The CDR3 contains 13 residues. Trimming left V 3 bases short and J 6 bases short, with 9 bases between. The CDR3 here is CAWSDKPNSPLHF. The CDR3 DNA is TGTGCCTGGAGCGATAAGCCTAATTCACCCCTCCACTTT.

The chain recombines TRBV7-9 with TRBJ1-1; D might be TRBD1 (6 bases). V gave up 7 bases and J gave up 1 base, with 16 bases separating them. CDR1 and CDR2 from the germline V gene are SEHNR and FQNEAQ (reference sequence). The CDR3 consists of 15 residues. The CDR3 DNA reads TGTGCCAGCACCAAAGCGAACAGGGAGAACACTGAAGCTTTCTTT. Encoded protein: CASTKANRENTEAFF. The full variable domain, its missing parts supplied by reference TRBV7-9 and TRBJ1-1, is DTGVSQNPRHKITKRGQNVTFRCDPISEHNRLYWYRQTLGQGPEFLTYFQNEAQLEKSRLLSDRFSAERPKGSFSTLEIQRTEQGDSAMYLCASTKANRENTEAFFGQGTRLTVV.

This chain connects TRBV4-2 to TRBJ1-6, with TRBD1 identical over 12 bases. CDR3 size: 16 residues. With 2 bases clipped from V and 13 bases from J, the junction kept 9 bases outside the gene matches. The germline CDR1 and CDR2 sequences are LGHNA and YNFKEQ. CDR3 residues: CASSQPLGTGGEPLHF. DNA for the CDR3: TGTGCCAGCAGCCAACCACTCGGGACAGGGGGCGAGCCCCTCCACTTT.

This clone was seen more than once but under ten times. The chain has TRBV6-1 and TRBJ2-4; no clear D. This CDR3 region has 16 residues. V shed 1 base and J shed 0 bases, with 10 bases lying between them. Looked up from germline, CDR1 is MNHNS and CDR2 is SASEGT. The CDR3 loop reads CASSEGRFPAKNIQYF. CDR3 sequence (DNA): TGTGCCAGCAGTGAAGGTAGATTCCCAGCCAAAAACATTCAGTACTTC.

This clone occurred once. The J gene is TRBJ2-7, the V gene TRBV6-2 or TRBV6-3; TRBD2 might be the D (5 bases). The CDR3 is 13 amino acids. The germline V gene has CDR1 MNHEY and CDR2 SVGEGT. Trimming took off 6 bases at V and 3 bases at J, with 12 bases between the two ends. For the CDR3, the DNA is TGTGCCAGCAGCGAGGGCAGATACTACGAGCAGTACTTC. Its translation is CASSEGRYYEQYF.

The chain links TRBV29-1 to TRBJ2-2; TRBD1 aligns across 8 bases. The junction had 4 bases not matched to a gene; V was cut back by 3 bases and J by 7 bases. Germline V CDR1 and CDR2: SQVTM, ANQGSEA. The CDR3 contains 13 residues. CDR3 in amino acids: CSVDRGLGGELFF. The DNA of the CDR3 is TGCAGCGTTGACAGGGGGCTCGGCGGGGAGCTGTTTTTT.

The genes are TRBV9 and TRBJ1-2, with 8 bases fitting TRBD1. Germline CDR1 and CDR2: SGDLS and YYNGEE. The CDR3 totals 13 residues. With V trimmed by 5 bases and J by 8 bases, 8 bases remained unmatched. The CDR3 bases are TGTGCCAGCAGTCTCAGGGGGCTCGAAGGCTACACCTTC. Its translation is CASSLRGLEGYTF.

The CDR3 loop is CAIKISGRDNEQFF. CDR3 DNA: TGTGCCATCAAGATCAGCGGGAGGGACAATGAGCAGTTCTTC. The chain couples TRBV10-3 to TRBJ2-1; 10 bases agree with TRBD2. Trimming removed 7 bases from V and 5 bases from J; junction bases left unmatched: 5. The germline V gene has CDR1 ENHRY and CDR2 SYGVKD. The CDR3 is 14 amino acids.

Here the CDR3 reads CASSYRGREKLFF. The CDR3 DNA sequence: TGTGCCAGTAGTTACAGGGGCCGAGAAAAACTGTTTTTT. This sequence joins TRBV19 and TRBJ1-4, with 7 bases aligning to TRBD1. Germline values: CDR1 LNHDA, CDR2 SQIVND (reference sequence). The trim removed 5 bases at V and 8 bases at J, leaving 5 bases unmatched. This CDR3 contains 13 residues.

The rearrangement links TRBV19 to TRBJ1-1, with D hard to call. CDR1 is LNHDA and CDR2 is SQIVND in the germline V gene (reference sequence). The ends were cut back, 5 bases at V and 3 bases at J, with 19 bases in the middle. CDR3 length equals 16 residues. CDR3 DNA sequence: TGTGCCAGTAGTTATGGAGCGGGCGGGTTGGACACTGAAGCTTTCTTT. Its protein product is CASSYGAGGLDTEAFF.

The chain is built from TRBV2 and TRBJ1-1; D not resolved. The V end was cut by 4 bases, the J end by 3 bases, with 3 bases between. Per the germline V gene, CDR1 is SNHLY and CDR2 is FYNNEI. The CDR3 extends over 11 amino acids. The CDR3 reads CASSVDTEAFF. The CDR3 DNA reads as TGTGCCAGCAGTGTGGACACTGAAGCTTTCTTT. The complete variable domain, with remaining parts taken from reference TRBV2 and TRBJ1-1, reads EPEVTQTPSHQVTQMGQEVILRCVPISNHLYFYWYRQILGQKVEFLVSFYNNEISEKSEIFDDQFSVERPDGSNFTLKIRSTKLEDSAMYFCASSVDTEAFFGQGTRLTVV.

This clone was seen once. This chain links TRBV5-1 with TRBJ2-3; D is perhaps TRBD2 (6 bases). V was shortened by 5 bases and J by 1 base, with 17 bases between the two germline ends. This CDR3 is built from 16 residues. The germline CDR1 and CDR2 sequences are SGHRS and YFSETQ. CDR3 sequence: CASSLPGSLGTDTQYF. As DNA, the CDR3 is TGCGCCAGCAGTCTTCCCGGGAGCCTCGGCACAGATACGCAGTATTTT. The variable domain in full, completed from reference TRBV5-1 and TRBJ2-3, reads KAGVTQTPRYLIKTRGQQVTLSCSPISGHRSVSWYQQTPGQGLQFLFEYFSETQRNKGNFPGRFSGRQFSNSRSEMNVSTLELGDSALYLCASSLPGSLGTDTQYFGPGTRLTVL.

This chain joins TRBV28 and TRBJ2-3; the D is unclear. CDR3 size: 17 residues. Trimming took off 4 bases at V and 2 bases at J, with 19 bases between the two ends. Germline lookup yields CDR1 MDHEN and CDR2 SYDVKM. DNA of the CDR3: TGTGCCAGCAGTTCCATATACGGGCGGAAATTCACAGATACGCAGTATTTT. Translating it yields CASSSIYGRKFTDTQYF.